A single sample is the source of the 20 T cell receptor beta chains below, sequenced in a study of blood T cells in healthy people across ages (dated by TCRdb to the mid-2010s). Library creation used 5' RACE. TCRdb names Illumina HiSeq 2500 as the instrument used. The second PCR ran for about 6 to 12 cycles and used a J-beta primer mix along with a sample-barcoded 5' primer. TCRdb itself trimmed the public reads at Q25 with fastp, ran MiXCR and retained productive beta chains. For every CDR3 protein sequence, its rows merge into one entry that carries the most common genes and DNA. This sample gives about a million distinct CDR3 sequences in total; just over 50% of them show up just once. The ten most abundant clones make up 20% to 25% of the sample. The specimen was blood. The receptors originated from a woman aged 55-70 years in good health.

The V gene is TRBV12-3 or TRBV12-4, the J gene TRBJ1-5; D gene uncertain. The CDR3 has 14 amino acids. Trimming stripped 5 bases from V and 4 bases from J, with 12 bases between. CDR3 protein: CASSTNFKNQPQHF. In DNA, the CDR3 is TGTGCCAGCAGTACCAATTTCAAAAATCAGCCCCAGCATTTT.

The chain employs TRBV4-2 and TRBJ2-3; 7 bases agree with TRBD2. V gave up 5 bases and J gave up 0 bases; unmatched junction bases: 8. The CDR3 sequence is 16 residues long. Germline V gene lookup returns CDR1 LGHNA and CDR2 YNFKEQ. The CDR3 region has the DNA TGTGCCAGCAGCATGAAGGTGGGAGGGAGCACAGATACGCAGTATTTT. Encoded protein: CASSMKVGGSTDTQYF.

CDR3 sequence (DNA): TGTGCCAGCAGCTTTCGATTCGGGGGGACAGTTGACAATGAGCAGTTCTTC. This codes for CASSFRFGGTVDNEQFF. The chain has TRBV7-2 and TRBJ2-1; D may be TRBD1 or TRBD2 (7 bases each). This CDR3 is built from 17 residues. The V end lost 3 bases, the J end lost 5 bases, and 20 bases lay between the germline ends. CDR1 and CDR2 (germline): SGHTA, FQGNSA.

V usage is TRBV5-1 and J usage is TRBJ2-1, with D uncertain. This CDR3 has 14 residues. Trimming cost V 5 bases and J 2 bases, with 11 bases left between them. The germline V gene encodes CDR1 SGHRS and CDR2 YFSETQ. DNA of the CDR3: TGCGCCAGCAGTCCGCGGTCGGCCTACAATGAGCAGTTCTTC. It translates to CASSPRSAYNEQFF.

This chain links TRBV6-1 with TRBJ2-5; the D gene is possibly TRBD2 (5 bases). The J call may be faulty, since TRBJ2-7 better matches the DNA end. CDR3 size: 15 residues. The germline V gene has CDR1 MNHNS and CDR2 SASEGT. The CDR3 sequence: CASSPDGGKSYEQYF. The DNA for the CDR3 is TGTGCCAGCAGCCCGGACGGAGGCAAGTCCTACGAGCAGTACTTC.

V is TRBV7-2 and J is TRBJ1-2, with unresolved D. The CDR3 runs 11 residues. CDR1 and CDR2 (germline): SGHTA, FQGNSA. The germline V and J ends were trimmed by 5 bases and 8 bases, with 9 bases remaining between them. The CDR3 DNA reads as TGTGCCAGCAGCCCCCTCAGGGGCTACACCTTC. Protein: CASSPLRGYTF. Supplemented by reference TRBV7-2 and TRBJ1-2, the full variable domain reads GAGVSQSPSNKVTEKGKDVELRCDPISGHTALYWYRQSLGQGLEFLIYFQGNSAPDKSGLPSDRFSAERTGGSVSTLTIQRTQQEDSAVYLCASSPLRGYTFGSGTRLTVV.

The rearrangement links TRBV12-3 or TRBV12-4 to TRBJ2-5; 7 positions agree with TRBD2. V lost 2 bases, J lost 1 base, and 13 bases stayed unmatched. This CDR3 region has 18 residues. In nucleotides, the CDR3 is TGTGCCAGCAGTTTACGGCTTGGACCGGGACTACTCCAAGAGACCCAGTACTTC. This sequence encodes CASSLRLGPGLLQETQYF.

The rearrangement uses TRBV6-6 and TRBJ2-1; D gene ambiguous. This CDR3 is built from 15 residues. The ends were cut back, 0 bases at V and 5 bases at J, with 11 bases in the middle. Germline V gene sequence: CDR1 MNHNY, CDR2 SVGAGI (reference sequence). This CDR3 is CASSYSSSINNEQFF. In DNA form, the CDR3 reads TGTGCCAGCAGTTACTCGAGTAGTATTAACAATGAGCAGTTCTTC.

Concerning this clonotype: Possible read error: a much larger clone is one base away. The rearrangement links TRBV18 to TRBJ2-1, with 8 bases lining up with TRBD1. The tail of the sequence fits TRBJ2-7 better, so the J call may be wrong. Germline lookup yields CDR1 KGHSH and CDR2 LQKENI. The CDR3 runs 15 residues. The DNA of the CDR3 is TGTGCCAGCTCACCAGGACAGGGCGCATGGTACGAGCAGTACTTC. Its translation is CASSPGQGAWYEQYF.

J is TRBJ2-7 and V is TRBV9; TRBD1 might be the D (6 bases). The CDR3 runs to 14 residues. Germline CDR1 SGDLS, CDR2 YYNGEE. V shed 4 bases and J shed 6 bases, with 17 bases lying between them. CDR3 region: CASSIAGTSAEQYF. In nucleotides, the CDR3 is TGTGCCAGCAGCATCGCCGGGACATCAGCCGAGCAGTACTTC.

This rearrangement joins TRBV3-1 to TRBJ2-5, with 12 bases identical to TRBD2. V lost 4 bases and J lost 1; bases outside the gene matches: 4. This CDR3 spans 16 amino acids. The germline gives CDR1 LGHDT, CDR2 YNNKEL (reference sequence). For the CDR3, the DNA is TGTGCCAGCAGCCCATGGACTAGCGGGGCCCAAGAGACCCAGTACTTC. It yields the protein CASSPWTSGAQETQYF.

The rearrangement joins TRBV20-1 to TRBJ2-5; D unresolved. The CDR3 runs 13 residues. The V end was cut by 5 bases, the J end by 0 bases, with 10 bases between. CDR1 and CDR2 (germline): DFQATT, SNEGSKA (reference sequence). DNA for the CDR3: TGCAGTGCTCAAAGGCCTGACCAAGAGACCCAGTACTTC. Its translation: CSAQRPDQETQYF.

The DNA of the CDR3 is TGTGCCAGCAGTGAACCCGTGCGCCTTTTTAGTCAAGCTTTCTTT. Its protein is CASSEPVRLFSQAFF. This sequence joins TRBV2 and TRBJ1-1; D unresolved. This CDR3 has 15 residues. Germline V gene data show CDR1 as SNHLY and CDR2 as FYNNEI. V lost 2 bases and J lost 9, with 19 bases in between.

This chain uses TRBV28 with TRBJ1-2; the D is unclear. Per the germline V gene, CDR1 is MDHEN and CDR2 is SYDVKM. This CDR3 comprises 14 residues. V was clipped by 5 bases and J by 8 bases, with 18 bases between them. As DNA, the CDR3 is TGTGCCAGCAGTCTCGCGGTGAGGAGGGCGGGCTACACCTTC. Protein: CASSLAVRRAGYTF.

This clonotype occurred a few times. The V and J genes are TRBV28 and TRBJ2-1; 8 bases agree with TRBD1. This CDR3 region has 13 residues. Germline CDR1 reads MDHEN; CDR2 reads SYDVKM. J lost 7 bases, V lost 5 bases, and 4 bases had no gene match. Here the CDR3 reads CASSPRQGNEQFF. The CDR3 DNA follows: TGTGCCAGCAGTCCCCGACAGGGGAATGAGCAGTTCTTC.

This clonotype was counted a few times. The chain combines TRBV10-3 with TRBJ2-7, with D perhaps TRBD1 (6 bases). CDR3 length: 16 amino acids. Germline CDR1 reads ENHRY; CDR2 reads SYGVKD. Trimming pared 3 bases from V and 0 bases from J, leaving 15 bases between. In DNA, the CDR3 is TGTGCCATCAGTGATCCCGGGACAAAGAGCTCCTACGAGCAGTACTTC. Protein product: CAISDPGTKSSYEQYF.

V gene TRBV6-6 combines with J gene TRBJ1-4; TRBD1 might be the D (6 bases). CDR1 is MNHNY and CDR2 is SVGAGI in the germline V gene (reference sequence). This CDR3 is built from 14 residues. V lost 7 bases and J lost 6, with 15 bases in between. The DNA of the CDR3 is TGTGCCAGCAATCCCCGGGGGCGCTATGAAAAACTGTTTTTT. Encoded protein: CASNPRGRYEKLFF.

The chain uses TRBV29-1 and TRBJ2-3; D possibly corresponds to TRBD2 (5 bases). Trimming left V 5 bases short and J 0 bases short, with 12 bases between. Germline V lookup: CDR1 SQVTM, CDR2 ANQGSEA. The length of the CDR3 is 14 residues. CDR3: CSVRGLTSTDTQYF. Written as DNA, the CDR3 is TGCAGCGTTCGTGGACTTACTAGCACAGATACGCAGTATTTT.

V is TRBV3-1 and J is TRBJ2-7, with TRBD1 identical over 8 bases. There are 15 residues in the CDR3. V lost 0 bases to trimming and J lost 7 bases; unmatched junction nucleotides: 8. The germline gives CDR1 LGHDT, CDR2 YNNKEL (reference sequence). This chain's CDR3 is CASSQDARGPREQYF. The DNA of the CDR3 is TGTGCCAGCAGCCAAGATGCCAGGGGGCCCAGAGAGCAGTACTTC.

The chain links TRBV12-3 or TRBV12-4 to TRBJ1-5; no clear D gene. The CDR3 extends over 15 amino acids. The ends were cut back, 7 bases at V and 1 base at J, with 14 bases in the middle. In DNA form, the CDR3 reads TGTGCCAGCACCTTCAGTAGGGCCAGCAATCAGCCCCAGCATTTT. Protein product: CASTFSRASNQPQHF.